The 6 T cell receptor beta chains given below trace back to one sample, sequenced in a study of blood T cell repertoires in COVID-19. Method: immunoSEQ multiplex PCR; TCRdb's copy keeps in-frame clones and lacks some. Of about 270,000 clones listed, approximately 86% were seen once; the top ten hold approximately 9%. The sequenced sample was peripheral blood. The receptor source for this set is a man between 40 and 49 years old with active or convalescent COVID-19.

The chain is built from TRBV27 and TRBJ1-2, with D possibly TRBD1 on 5 matching bases. Germline lookup yields CDR1 MNHEY and CDR2 SMNVEV (reference sequence). V lost 2 bases and J 2 bases, leaving 9 bases between the germline ends. The CDR3 length is 14 residues. CDR3 sequence (DNA): TGTGCCAGCAGTTTAAGGGGCACGAACTATGGCTACACCTTC. Residues: CASSLRGTNYGYTF.

Concerning this clone: The same CDR3 also results from other DNA sequences found in this sample. This rearrangement joins TRBV5-1 to TRBJ1-3, with 8 bases matching TRBD1. V lost 4 bases and J lost 0; bases outside the gene matches: 3. This CDR3 contains 15 residues. From germline, CDR1 is SGHRS and CDR2 YFSETQ. The CDR3 reads CASSLDRGSGNTIYF. CDR3 nucleotides: TGCGCCAGCAGCCTAGACAGGGGCTCTGGAAACACCATATATTTT.

The chain joins TRBV5-1 to TRBJ2-1, with 9 nucleotides matching TRBD1. There are 15 residues in the CDR3. V shed 2 bases, J shed 5 bases, and the junction held 5 bases outside the gene matches. The V gene's germline CDR1 is SGHRS and CDR2 YFSETQ. CDR3 sequence: CASSFGDREDNEQFF. In DNA form, the CDR3 reads TGCGCCAGCAGCTTTGGGGACAGGGAGGACAATGAGCAGTTCTTC.

The chain recombines TRBV2 with TRBJ1-2; 9 bases map to TRBD1. Germline trimming cut 6 bases from V and 4 bases from J; bases unmatched to any gene: 9. CDR3 size: 15 residues. The germline gives CDR1 SNHLY, CDR2 FYNNEI. CDR3 DNA: TGTGCCAGCAGACAAGACAGGGGGTTACTCTATGGCTACACCTTC. Translated, it gives CASRQDRGLLYGYTF.

The chain couples TRBV29-1 to TRBJ2-7; D is undetermined. The ends were cut back, 0 bases at V and 0 bases at J, with 15 bases in the middle. The germline V gene has CDR1 SQVTM and CDR2 ANQGSEA. The CDR3 covers 16 residues. The CDR3 region is CSVEDHPERSSYEQYF. The CDR3 nucleotides are TGCAGCGTTGAAGATCATCCAGAAAGGAGCTCCTACGAGCAGTACTTC.

This clone was counted only a few times. The genes are TRBV2 and TRBJ2-7; TRBD2 agrees at 8 bases. The CDR3 has 15 amino acids. Germline-derived CDR1 and CDR2 are SNHLY and FYNNEI. J was trimmed by 3 bases and V by 1 base; bases with no gene match: 5. CDR3 in amino acids: CASSEGLAGNYEQYF. DNA of the CDR3: TGTGCCAGCAGTGAAGGGTTAGCGGGGAACTACGAGCAGTACTTC.